These 2 T cell receptor beta chains share one sample of origin, sequenced in a study of blood T cell repertoires in COVID-19. Some clones are missing from TCRdb's copy, which holds only in-frame ones; the method was immunoSEQ multiplex PCR. The data hold fewer than 200,000 clones, with around 87% observed a single time. The sequenced material came from peripheral blood. The receptors derive from a middle-aged man with active or convalescent COVID-19.

This clone was seen once. This chain joins TRBV3-1 (or the pseudogene TRBV3-2) and TRBJ2-3; no definite D call. There are 15 residues in the CDR3. Per germline, CDR1 LGHDT and CDR2 YNNKEL (reference sequence). V lost 1 base and J 3 bases, leaving 11 bases between the germline ends. The DNA for the CDR3 is TGTGCCAGCAGCCAAGCGCTGGTCGAGACAGATACGCAGTATTTT. It is translated as CASSQALVETDTQYF.

This clone has ten or more counts. The chain links TRBV6-5 to TRBJ1-6; D gene ambiguous. This CDR3 spans 15 amino acids. V shed 0 bases and J shed 7 bases, with 10 bases lying between them. The germline CDR1 and CDR2 sequences are MNHEY and SVGAGI. The CDR3 loop reads CASSYSADGNSPLHF. In nucleotides, the CDR3 is TGTGCCAGCAGTTACTCGGCAGACGGGAATTCACCCCTCCACTTT.